Shown below are 12 T cell receptor beta chains from a single sample sequenced in a study of CD8 T cells in Susac syndrome. An input of roughly 0.5 to 1 ug of RNA was subjected to reverse transcription using random hexamers. One entry per CDR3 protein, called by TCRdb with MiXCR from the immunoSEQ multiplex PCR reads. The profile shows a few hundred thousand distinct CDR3 sequences, roughly 85% of them singletons. Sequences were obtained from CD8+ T cells from PBMCs. These receptor sequences come from a human donor with multiple sclerosis.

This chain connects TRBV3-1 to TRBJ1-4, with D perhaps TRBD1 (6 bases). Germline-derived CDR1 and CDR2 are LGHDT and YNNKEL (reference sequence). The length of the CDR3 is 16 residues. Trimming took off 4 bases at V and 2 bases at J, with 14 bases between the two ends. Here the CDR3 reads CASSPDRFATNEKLFF. Written as DNA, the CDR3 is TGTGCCAGCAGCCCGGACAGATTTGCGACTAATGAAAAACTGTTTTTT.

The chain combines TRBV6-5 with TRBJ2-2, with 7 bases lining up with TRBD2. This CDR3 has 14 residues. The germline V gene has CDR1 MNHEY and CDR2 SVGAGI. The J segment lost 0 bases and the V segment lost 8 bases, leaving 3 bases of the junction unmatched. CDR3 sequence: CASRRGTNTGELFF. Written as DNA, the CDR3 is TGTGCCAGCCGGCGGGGGACGAACACCGGGGAGCTGTTTTTT.

This sequence joins TRBV28 and TRBJ2-7; no reliable D call. Trimming shortened V by 3 bases and J by 5 bases, and 2 bases separated the two germline ends. CDR3 length: 10 residues. Germline V gives CDR1 MDHEN, CDR2 SYDVKM. The CDR3 reads CASSFNEQYF. In DNA form, the CDR3 reads TGTGCCAGCAGTTTCAACGAGCAGTACTTC.

The chain recombines TRBV20-1 with TRBJ2-3, with D possibly being TRBD2 (6 bases). V lost 7 bases and J lost 0, with 11 bases in between. The CDR3 runs 13 residues. Per germline, CDR1 DFQATT and CDR2 SNEGSKA (reference sequence). The CDR3 protein is CSVGSGSTDTQYF. The CDR3 nucleotides are TGCAGTGTTGGGAGCGGGAGCACAGATACGCAGTATTTT.

The chain recombines TRBV13 with TRBJ2-1; 9 nucleotides align to TRBD2. The CDR3 length is 17 residues. The germline V gene encodes CDR1 PRHDT and CDR2 FYEKMQ (reference sequence). V was pared by 4 bases and J by 5 bases, with 12 bases of the junction left unmatched. In DNA form, the CDR3 reads TGTGCCAGCAGCTCATGGGTGTTAGCGGGAGTCCACAATGAGCAGTTCTTC. Translation gives CASSSWVLAGVHNEQFF.

This chain links TRBV28 with TRBJ1-1; D ambiguous. Per the germline V gene, CDR1 is MDHEN and CDR2 is SYDVKM. The CDR3 spans 14 residues. Between the trimmed V and J ends, which lost 2 bases and 0 bases, there was a span of 7 bases. CDR3 coding DNA: TGTGCCAGCAGTTTAGGGCAGCTGAACACTGAAGCTTTCTTT. Protein: CASSLGQLNTEAFF.

The gene calls are TRBV19 and TRBJ1-1; 7 bases are shared with TRBD1. The CDR3 runs to 13 residues. The V gene's germline CDR1 is LNHDA and CDR2 SQIVND (reference sequence). V lost 2 bases, J lost 6 bases, and 3 bases stayed unmatched. This chain's CDR3 is CASSIRQGPEAFF. CDR3 coding DNA: TGTGCCAGTAGTATACGACAGGGCCCTGAAGCTTTCTTT.

The rearrangement links TRBV20-1 to TRBJ2-1; 7 bases fit TRBD2. With 1 base clipped from V and 2 bases from J, the junction kept 5 bases outside the gene matches. Germline V CDR1 and CDR2: DFQATT, SNEGSKA (reference sequence). The CDR3 runs 15 residues. CDR3 amino acids: CSARVGLAAYNEQFF. Written as DNA, the CDR3 is TGCAGTGCTAGAGTCGGCCTAGCGGCCTACAATGAGCAGTTCTTC.

V and J are TRBV27 and TRBJ2-1; perhaps TRBD2 as D (6 bases). Trimming stripped 2 bases from V and 9 bases from J, with 11 bases between. CDR1 MNHEY and CDR2 SMNVEV come from the germline V gene (reference sequence). The CDR3 contains 13 residues. CDR3 protein: CASSLIWRGEQFF. The CDR3 DNA sequence: TGTGCCAGCAGTTTAATTTGGCGGGGTGAGCAGTTCTTC.

The chain combines TRBV27 with TRBJ1-1, with D perhaps matching TRBD1 (5 bases). Trimming took 2 bases from V and 6 from J, leaving 13 bases between them. This CDR3 has 14 residues. Germline CDR1 MNHEY, CDR2 SMNVEV (reference sequence). The CDR3 sequence: CASSLGALGPEAFF. The CDR3 DNA reads TGTGCCAGCAGTTTAGGGGCTCTCGGGCCTGAAGCTTTCTTT.

The V call is TRBV20-1, the J call TRBJ2-4; the match to TRBD2 covers 9 bases. V trimming: 8 bases; J trimming: 8 bases; junction bases outside the gene matches: 13. In germline, CDR1 is DFQATT, CDR2 SNEGSKA (reference sequence). This CDR3 has 14 residues. For the CDR3, the DNA is TGCAGTCCCTTTAGCGGGAGTACTGAAGACATTCAGTACTTC. Protein: CSPFSGSTEDIQYF.

The DNA for the CDR3 is TGTGCCATCCGGCCAGTAGGCTTGAACACTGAAGCTTTCTTT. It yields the protein CAIRPVGLNTEAFF. The rearrangement links TRBV10-3 to TRBJ1-1, with no clear D. The V end lost 8 bases, the J end lost 0 bases, and 13 bases lay between the germline ends. Germline V gene sequence: CDR1 ENHRY, CDR2 SYGVKD. The CDR3 totals 14 residues.